One and the same sample provided the 10 T cell receptor beta chains below, sequenced in a study of blood T cell repertoires in COVID-19. Sequenced by immunoSEQ multiplex PCR; TCRdb stores in-frame clones only, minus some. The table shows some 210,000 clones, with about 86% occurring only once. Sequencing was performed on PBMCs or T cells enriched from blood (not recorded which). These TCRs come from a woman aged 50 to 60 with acute COVID-19.

This chain uses TRBV28 with TRBJ1-2; D might be TRBD1 (6 bases). V was shortened by 3 bases and J by 6 bases, with 11 bases between the two germline ends. Germline V CDR1 and CDR2: MDHEN, SYDVKM. The CDR3 is 13 residues long. CDR3: CASSFTRGDGYTF. The CDR3 nucleotides are TGTGCCAGCAGTTTTACCAGGGGCGATGGCTACACCTTC.

The V gene is TRBV7-2, the J gene TRBJ2-5, with 10 bases that match TRBD2. CDR1 is SGHTA, CDR2 FQGNSA, per germline. V was clipped by 2 bases and J by 5 bases; unmatched bases: 8. The CDR3 loop spans 16 amino acids. CDR3: CASSLLAGGPTETQYF. The CDR3 DNA sequence: TGTGCCAGCAGCTTATTAGCGGGAGGTCCGACGGAGACCCAGTACTTC.

V gene TRBV10-3 combines with J gene TRBJ1-1, with D perhaps matching TRBD1 (5 bases). Germline values: CDR1 ENHRY, CDR2 SYGVKD. This CDR3 has 13 residues. Trimming left V 4 bases short and J 1 base short, with 7 bases between. For the CDR3, the DNA is TGTGCCATCAGTGCGGGGGGGAACACTGAAGCTTTCTTT. Protein sequence: CAISAGGNTEAFF.

V is TRBV3-1 (or the pseudogene TRBV3-2) and J is TRBJ2-1; TRBD1 matches at 7 bases. This CDR3 is 15 amino acids long. The germline gives CDR1 LGHDT, CDR2 YNNKEL (reference sequence). J lost 0 bases, V lost 4 bases, and 3 bases had no gene match. The CDR3, as DNA: TGTGCCAGCAGCCGAGGGGGCGGCTCCTACAATGAGCAGTTCTTC. Encoded protein: CASSRGGGSYNEQFF.

This chain uses TRBV14 with TRBJ1-3; D is unclear. Trimming pared 4 bases from V and 2 bases from J, leaving 12 bases between. CDR3 length equals 15 residues. Germline CDR1 is SGHDN and CDR2 is FVKESK. CDR3 coding DNA: TGTGCCAGCAGCCGGGCCCTCACAACTGGAAACACCATATATTTT. Amino acid sequence: CASSRALTTGNTIYF.

The gene calls are TRBV2 and TRBJ1-6; a possible D gene is TRBD1 (5 bases). The V gene lost 6 bases and the J gene lost 7 bases, with 19 bases spanning the gap. Germline assignment: CDR1 SNHLY and CDR2 FYNNEI. CDR3 length: 16 residues. CDR3 sequence: CASSQRAPQGNSPLHF. DNA for the CDR3: TGTGCCAGCAGCCAACGGGCCCCTCAGGGAAATTCACCCCTCCACTTT.

The chain links TRBV6-5 to TRBJ1-4; 9 bases are a match to TRBD1. This CDR3 region has 15 residues. Germline V CDR1 and CDR2: MNHEY, SVGAGI. J lost 7 bases, V lost 2 bases, and 5 bases had no gene match. The CDR3 DNA sequence: TGTGCCAGCAGTTACCAGACAGGGGGAGCTGAAAAACTGTTTTTT. Its protein product is CASSYQTGGAEKLFF.

The J gene is TRBJ1-5, the V gene TRBV12-3 or TRBV12-4, with 8 bases fitting TRBD1. The junction had 3 bases not matched to a gene; V was cut back by 5 bases and J by 6 bases. This CDR3 has 13 amino acids. In nucleotides, the CDR3 is TGTGCCAGCAGTGTAGACAGGGGTCAGCCCCAGCATTTT. It specifies CASSVDRGQPQHF.

This clone turned up a few times. V usage is TRBV5-1 and J usage is TRBJ2-7; maybe TRBD1 (6 bases). The CDR3 consists of 16 residues. Germline assignment: CDR1 SGHRS and CDR2 YFSETQ. Between the trimmed V and J ends, which lost 6 bases and 2 bases, there was a span of 21 bases. CDR3 region: CASKKVPGDPTYEQYF. As DNA, the CDR3 is TGCGCCAGCAAAAAAGTCCCAGGGGATCCGACCTACGAGCAGTACTTC.

This sequence joins TRBV25-1 and TRBJ1-2; no clear D gene. This CDR3 is built from 14 residues. The germline CDR1 and CDR2 sequences are MGHDK and SYGVNS. The ends were cut back, 1 base at V and 8 bases at J, with 14 bases in the middle. The CDR3 loop is CASSESQRRLGYTF. The CDR3 coding sequence is TGTGCCAGCAGTGAATCACAGAGAAGGCTCGGCTACACCTTC.